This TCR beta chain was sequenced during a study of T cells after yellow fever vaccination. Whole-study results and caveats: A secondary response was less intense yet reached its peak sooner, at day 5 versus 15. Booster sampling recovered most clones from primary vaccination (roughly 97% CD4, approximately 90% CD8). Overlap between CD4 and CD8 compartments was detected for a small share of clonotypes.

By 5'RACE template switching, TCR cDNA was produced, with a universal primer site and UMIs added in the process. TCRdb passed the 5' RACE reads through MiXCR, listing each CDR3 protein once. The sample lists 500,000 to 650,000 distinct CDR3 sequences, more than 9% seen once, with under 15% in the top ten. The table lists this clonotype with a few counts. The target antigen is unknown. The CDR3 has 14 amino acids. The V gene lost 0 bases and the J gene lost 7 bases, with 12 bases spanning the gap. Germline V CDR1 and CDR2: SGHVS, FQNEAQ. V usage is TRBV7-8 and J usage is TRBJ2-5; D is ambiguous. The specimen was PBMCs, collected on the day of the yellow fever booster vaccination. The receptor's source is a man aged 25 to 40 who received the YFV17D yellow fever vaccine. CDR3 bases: TGTGCCAGCAGCTTAGCGAATCCCCGCGCGACCCAGTACTTC. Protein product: CASSLANPRATQYF.